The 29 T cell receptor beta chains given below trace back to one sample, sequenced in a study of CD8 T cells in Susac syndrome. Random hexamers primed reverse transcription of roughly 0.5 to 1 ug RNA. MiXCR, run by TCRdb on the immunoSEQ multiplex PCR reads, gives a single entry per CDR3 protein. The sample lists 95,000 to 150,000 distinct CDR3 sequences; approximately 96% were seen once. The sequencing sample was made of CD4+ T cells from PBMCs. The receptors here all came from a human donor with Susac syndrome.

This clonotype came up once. As DNA, the CDR3 is TGCAGCGTTGGAGGCAGAAACACCGGGGAGCTGTTTTTT. Its protein product is CSVGGRNTGELFF. V and J are TRBV29-1 and TRBJ2-2; no clear D gene. Germline V CDR1 and CDR2: SQVTM, ANQGSEA. The germline V and J ends were trimmed by 4 bases and 2 bases, with 8 bases remaining between them. The CDR3 has 13 amino acids.

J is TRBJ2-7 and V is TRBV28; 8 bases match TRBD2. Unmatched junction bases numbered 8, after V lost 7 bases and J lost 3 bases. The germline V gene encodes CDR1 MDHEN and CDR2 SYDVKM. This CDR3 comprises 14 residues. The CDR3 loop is CASITGLGNYEQYF. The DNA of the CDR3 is TGTGCCAGCATCACGGGACTAGGAAACTACGAGCAGTACTTC.

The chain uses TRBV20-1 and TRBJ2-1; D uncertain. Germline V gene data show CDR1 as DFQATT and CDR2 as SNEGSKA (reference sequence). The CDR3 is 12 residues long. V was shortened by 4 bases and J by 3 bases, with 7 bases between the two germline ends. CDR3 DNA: TGCAGTGCTATTGGGATCTACAATGAGCAGTTCTTC. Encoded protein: CSAIGIYNEQFF.

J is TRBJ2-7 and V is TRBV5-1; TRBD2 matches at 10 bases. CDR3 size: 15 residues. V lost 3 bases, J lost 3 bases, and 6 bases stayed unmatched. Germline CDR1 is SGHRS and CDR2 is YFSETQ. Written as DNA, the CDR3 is TGCGCCAGCAGCTCCGGGACTAGCGCCCACTACGAGCAGTACTTC. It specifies CASSSGTSAHYEQYF.

The CDR3 spells CSKVRGGEGYTF. In DNA, the CDR3 is TGCAGTAAAGTCCGAGGCGGGGAAGGCTACACCTTC. V and J are TRBV20-1 and TRBJ1-2; no clear D gene. The CDR3 is 12 amino acids. CDR1 and CDR2 (germline): DFQATT, SNEGSKA (reference sequence). Trimming pared 8 bases from V and 8 bases from J, leaving 18 bases between.

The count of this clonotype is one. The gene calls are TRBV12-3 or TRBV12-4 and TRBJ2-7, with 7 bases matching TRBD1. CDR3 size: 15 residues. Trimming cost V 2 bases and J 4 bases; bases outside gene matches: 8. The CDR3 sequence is CASSLRSTGWYEQYF. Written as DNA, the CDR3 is TGTGCCAGCAGTTTAAGATCGACAGGGTGGTACGAGCAGTACTTC.

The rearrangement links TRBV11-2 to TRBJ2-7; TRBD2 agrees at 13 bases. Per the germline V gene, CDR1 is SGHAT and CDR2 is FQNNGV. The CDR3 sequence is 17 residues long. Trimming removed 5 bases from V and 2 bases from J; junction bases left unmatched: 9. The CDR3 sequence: CASSPHPLAGGTYEQYF. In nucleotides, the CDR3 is TGTGCCAGCAGCCCCCACCCACTAGCGGGAGGGACCTACGAGCAGTACTTC.

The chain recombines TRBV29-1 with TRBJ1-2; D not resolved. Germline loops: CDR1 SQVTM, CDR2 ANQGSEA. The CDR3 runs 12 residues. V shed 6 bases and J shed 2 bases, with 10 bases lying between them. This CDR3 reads CSVGKDNYGYTF. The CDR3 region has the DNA TGCAGCGTCGGGAAGGACAACTATGGCTACACCTTC.

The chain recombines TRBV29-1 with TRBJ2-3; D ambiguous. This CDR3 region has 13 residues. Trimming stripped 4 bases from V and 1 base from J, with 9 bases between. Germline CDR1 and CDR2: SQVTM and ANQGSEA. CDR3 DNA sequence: TGCAGCGTTGTTCGGCCCGGCACAGATACGCAGTATTTT. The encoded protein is CSVVRPGTDTQYF.

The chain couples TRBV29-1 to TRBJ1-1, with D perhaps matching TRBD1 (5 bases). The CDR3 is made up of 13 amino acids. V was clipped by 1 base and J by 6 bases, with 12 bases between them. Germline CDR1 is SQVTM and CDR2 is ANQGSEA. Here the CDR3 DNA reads TGCAGCGTTGAAGGGGGGGACCGACCTGAAGCTTTCTTT. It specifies CSVEGGDRPEAFF.

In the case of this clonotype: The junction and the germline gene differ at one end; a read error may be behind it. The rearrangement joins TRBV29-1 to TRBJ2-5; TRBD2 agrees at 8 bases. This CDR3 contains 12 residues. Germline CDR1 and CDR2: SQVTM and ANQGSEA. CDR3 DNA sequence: TGCAGCGTGGGGACTAGTCAAGCGACCCAGTACTTC. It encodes CSVGTSQATQYF. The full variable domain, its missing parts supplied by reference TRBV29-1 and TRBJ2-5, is SAVISQKPSRDICQRGTSLTIQCQVDSQVTMMFWYRQQPGQSLTLIATANQGSEATYESGFVIDKFPISRPNLTFSTLTVSNMSPEDSSIYLCSVGTSQATQYFGPGTRLLVL.

In nucleotides, the CDR3 is TGTGCCAGCAGCCAAACAGACTACACGGGGGAGCAGTACTTC. This gives the protein CASSQTDYTGEQYF. The chain has TRBV4-2 and TRBJ2-7; weak D call: TRBD2 (5 bases). There are 14 residues in the CDR3. Germline V gene data show CDR1 as LGHNA and CDR2 as YNFKEQ. Trimming left V 2 bases short and J 7 bases short, with 15 bases between.

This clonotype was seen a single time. Here the CDR3 reads CASSQRTSGILGEQYF. For the CDR3, the DNA is TGCGCCAGCAGCCAACGGACTAGCGGGATTCTTGGCGAGCAGTACTTC. The V call is TRBV4-1, the J call TRBJ2-7, with 12 bases lining up with TRBD2. V lost 2 bases to trimming and J lost 6 bases; unmatched junction nucleotides: 8. The CDR3 has 16 residues. The germline V gene encodes CDR1 MGHRA and CDR2 YSYEKL.

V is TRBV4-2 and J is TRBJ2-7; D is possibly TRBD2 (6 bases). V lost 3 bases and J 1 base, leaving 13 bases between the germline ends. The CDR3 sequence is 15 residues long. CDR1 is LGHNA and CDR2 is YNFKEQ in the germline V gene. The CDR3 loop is CASSHRKGTSYEQYF. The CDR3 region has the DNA TGTGCCAGCAGCCACCGGAAAGGGACTTCCTACGAGCAGTACTTC.

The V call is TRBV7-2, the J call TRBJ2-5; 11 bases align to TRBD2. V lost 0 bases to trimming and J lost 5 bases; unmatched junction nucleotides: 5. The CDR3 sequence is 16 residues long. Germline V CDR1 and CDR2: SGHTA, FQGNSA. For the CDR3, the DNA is TGTGCCAGCAGCTTAGCATTAGCGGGAGGGCCGGAGACCCAGTACTTC. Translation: CASSLALAGGPETQYF. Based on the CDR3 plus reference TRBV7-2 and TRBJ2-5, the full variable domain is GAGVSQSPSNKVTEKGKDVELRCDPISGHTALYWYRQSLGQGLEFLIYFQGNSAPDKSGLPSDRFSAERTGGSVSTLTIQRTQQEDSAVYLCASSLALAGGPETQYFGPGTRLLVL.

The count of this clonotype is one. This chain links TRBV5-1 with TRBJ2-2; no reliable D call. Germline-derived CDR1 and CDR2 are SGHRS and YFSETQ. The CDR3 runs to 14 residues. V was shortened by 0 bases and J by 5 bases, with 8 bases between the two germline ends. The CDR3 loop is CASSLGVATGELFF. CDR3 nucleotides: TGCGCCAGCAGCTTGGGGGTGGCGACCGGGGAGCTGTTTTTT.

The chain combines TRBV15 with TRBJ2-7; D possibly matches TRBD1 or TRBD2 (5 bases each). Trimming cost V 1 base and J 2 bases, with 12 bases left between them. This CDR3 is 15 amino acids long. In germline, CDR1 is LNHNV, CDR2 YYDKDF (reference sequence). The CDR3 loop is CATSRGDPGTYEQYF. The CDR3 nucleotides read TGTGCCACCAGCAGAGGGGACCCAGGGACCTACGAGCAGTACTTC.

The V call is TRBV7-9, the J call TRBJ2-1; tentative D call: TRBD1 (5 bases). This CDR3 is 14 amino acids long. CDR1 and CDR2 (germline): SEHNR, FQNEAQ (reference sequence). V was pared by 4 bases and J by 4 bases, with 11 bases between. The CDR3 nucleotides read TGTGCCAGCAGCTCTGACAGAATATACAATGAGCAGTTCTTC. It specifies CASSSDRIYNEQFF.

The DNA of the CDR3 is TGTGCCAGCAGCGGGGGGATCCAAGAGACCCAGTACTTC. Residues: CASSGGIQETQYF. The gene calls are TRBV2 and TRBJ2-5, with TRBD2 matching over 7 bases. Looked up from germline, CDR1 is SNHLY and CDR2 is FYNNEI. The CDR3 loop spans 13 amino acids. J was trimmed by 1 base and V by 6 bases; bases with no gene match: 2.

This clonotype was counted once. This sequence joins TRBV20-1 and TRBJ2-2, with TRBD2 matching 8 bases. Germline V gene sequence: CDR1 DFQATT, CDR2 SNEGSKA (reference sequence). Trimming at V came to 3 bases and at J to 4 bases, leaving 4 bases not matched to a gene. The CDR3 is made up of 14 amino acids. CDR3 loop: CSASHGGGTGELFF. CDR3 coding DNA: TGCAGTGCTAGCCACGGGGGGGGCACCGGGGAGCTGTTTTTT.

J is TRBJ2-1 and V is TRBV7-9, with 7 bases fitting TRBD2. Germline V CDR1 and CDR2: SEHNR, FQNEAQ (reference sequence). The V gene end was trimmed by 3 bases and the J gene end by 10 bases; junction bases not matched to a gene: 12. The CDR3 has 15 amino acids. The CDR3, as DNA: TGTGCCAGCAGCTTCAATGGGCGGGAGCAAACAGAGCAGTTCTTC. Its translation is CASSFNGREQTEQFF.

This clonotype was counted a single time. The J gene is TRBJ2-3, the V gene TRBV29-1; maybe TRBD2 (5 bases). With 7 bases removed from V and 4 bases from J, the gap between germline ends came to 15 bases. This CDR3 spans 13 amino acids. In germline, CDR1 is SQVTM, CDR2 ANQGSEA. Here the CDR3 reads CSARGGGADTQYF. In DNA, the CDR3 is TGCAGCGCACGAGGAGGTGGGGCAGATACGCAGTATTTT.

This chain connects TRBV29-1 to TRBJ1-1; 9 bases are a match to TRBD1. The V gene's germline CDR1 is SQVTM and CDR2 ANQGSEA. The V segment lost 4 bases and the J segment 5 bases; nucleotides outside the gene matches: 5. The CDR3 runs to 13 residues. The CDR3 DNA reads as TGCAGCGTTGGGACAGGGGCTGAAACTGAAGCTTTCTTT. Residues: CSVGTGAETEAFF.

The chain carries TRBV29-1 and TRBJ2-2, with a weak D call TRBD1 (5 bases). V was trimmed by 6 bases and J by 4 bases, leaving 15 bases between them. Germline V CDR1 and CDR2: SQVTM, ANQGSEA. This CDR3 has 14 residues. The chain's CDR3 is CSVGHPSSTGELFF. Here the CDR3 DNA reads TGCAGCGTCGGACATCCGTCAAGCACCGGGGAGCTGTTTTTT.

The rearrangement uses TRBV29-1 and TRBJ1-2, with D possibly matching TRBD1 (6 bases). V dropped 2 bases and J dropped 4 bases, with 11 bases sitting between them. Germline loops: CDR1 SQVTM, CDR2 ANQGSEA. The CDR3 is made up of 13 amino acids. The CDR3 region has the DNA TGCAGCGTTGAAAGGGGGGCAGGCTATGGCTACACCTTC. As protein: CSVERGAGYGYTF.

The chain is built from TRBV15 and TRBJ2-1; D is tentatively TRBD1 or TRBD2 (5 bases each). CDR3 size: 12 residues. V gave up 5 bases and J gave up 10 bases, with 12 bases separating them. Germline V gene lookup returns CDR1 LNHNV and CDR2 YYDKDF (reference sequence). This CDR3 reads CATSSEGREQFF. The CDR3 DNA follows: TGTGCCACCAGCTCCGAGGGGCGAGAGCAGTTCTTC.

This CDR3 is CASSLRGSPYNEQFF. DNA of the CDR3: TGTGCCAGCAGCTTAAGAGGGAGCCCTTACAATGAGCAGTTCTTC. The chain uses TRBV7-9 and TRBJ2-1; D possibly corresponds to TRBD2 (5 bases). The CDR3 has 15 residues. Trimming shortened V by 2 bases and J by 4 bases, and 12 bases separated the two germline ends. Per the germline V gene, CDR1 is SEHNR and CDR2 is FQNEAQ (reference sequence).

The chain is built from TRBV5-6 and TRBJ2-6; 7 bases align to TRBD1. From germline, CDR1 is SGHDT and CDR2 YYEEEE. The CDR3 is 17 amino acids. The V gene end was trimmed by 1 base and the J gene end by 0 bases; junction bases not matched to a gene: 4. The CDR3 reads CASSLHRGGSGANVLTF. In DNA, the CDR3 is TGTGCCAGCAGCTTGCACAGGGGTGGCTCTGGGGCCAACGTCCTGACTTTC.

The CDR3 reads CASSSSLTEAFF. For the CDR3, the DNA is TGTGCCAGCAGTTCGAGCCTCACTGAAGCTTTCTTT. The rearrangement joins TRBV27 to TRBJ1-1, with unresolved D. The CDR3 consists of 12 residues. Trimming pared 4 bases from V and 4 bases from J, leaving 7 bases between. Germline V gene data show CDR1 as MNHEY and CDR2 as SMNVEV (reference sequence).